This T cell receptor beta chain is drawn from a study of CD8+ T cells in alopecia areata. Study details: Twice a day, 5 to 10 mg of oral tofacitinib was administered to treated patients. Patients in the study were on tofacitinib for 6 to 18 months, then off it for 6 months.

As concerns this clone: Its antigen remains unknown.

Reverse transcription of extracted RNA yielded cDNA, which provided the sequencing template. The data were produced by immunoSEQ multiplex PCR, yet TCRdb's version contains in-frame clones alone and is incomplete. The data show about 120,000 clones, 35% to 40% seen once. Study-level points and caveats: Affected lesional scalp, above all in alopecia totalis/universalis, was more clonal than normal scalp.

The germline V gene encodes CDR1 SNHLY and CDR2 FYNNEI. J lost 6 bases, V lost 3 bases, and 1 base had no gene match. The CDR3 has 12 residues. The specimen was CD4+ T cells sorted from blood. The source of this sequence is a human donor with alopecia areata. The genes are TRBV2 and TRBJ2-7, with 8 nucleotides matching TRBD1. CDR3 amino acids: CASSDRGPEQYF. CDR3 nucleotide sequence: TGTGCCAGCAGTGACAGGGGGCCCGAGCAGTACTTC.